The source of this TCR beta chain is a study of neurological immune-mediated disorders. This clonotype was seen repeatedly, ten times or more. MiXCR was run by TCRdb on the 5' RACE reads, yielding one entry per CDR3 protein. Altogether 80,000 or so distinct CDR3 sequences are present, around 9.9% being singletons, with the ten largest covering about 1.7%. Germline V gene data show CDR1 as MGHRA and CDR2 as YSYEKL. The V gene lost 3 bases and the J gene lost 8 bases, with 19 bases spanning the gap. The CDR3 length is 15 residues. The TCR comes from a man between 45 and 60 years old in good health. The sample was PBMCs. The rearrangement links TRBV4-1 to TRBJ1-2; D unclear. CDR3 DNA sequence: TGCGCCAGCAGCCAGACCCTTGGGAACCCCCTAGGCTACACCTTC. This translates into CASSQTLGNPLGYTF.